This TCR beta chain originates from a study of cytomegalovirus exposure and HLA in healthy donors. A note on this clone: Its antigen remains unknown.

The study, taken as a whole, reports: Investigators reported 164 TCR beta chains as tied to cytomegalovirus.

CDR1 is SEHNR and CDR2 is FQNEAQ in the germline V gene (reference sequence). There are 13 residues in the CDR3. V was clipped by 5 bases and J by 12 bases, with 19 bases between them. The data were produced by immunoSEQ multiplex PCR, yet TCRdb's version contains in-frame clones alone and is incomplete. The sample carries about 150,000 clones, roughly 90% recorded once. Sequences were obtained from PBMCs. The source is a man younger than 35 in good health and CMV-seronegative. This chain uses TRBV7-9 with TRBJ1-2, with a tentative D call TRBD1 (5 bases). This chain's CDR3 is CASSPLGQPFNTF. In DNA form, the CDR3 reads TGTGCCAGCAGCCCATTGGGGCAGCCTTTCAACACCTTC.